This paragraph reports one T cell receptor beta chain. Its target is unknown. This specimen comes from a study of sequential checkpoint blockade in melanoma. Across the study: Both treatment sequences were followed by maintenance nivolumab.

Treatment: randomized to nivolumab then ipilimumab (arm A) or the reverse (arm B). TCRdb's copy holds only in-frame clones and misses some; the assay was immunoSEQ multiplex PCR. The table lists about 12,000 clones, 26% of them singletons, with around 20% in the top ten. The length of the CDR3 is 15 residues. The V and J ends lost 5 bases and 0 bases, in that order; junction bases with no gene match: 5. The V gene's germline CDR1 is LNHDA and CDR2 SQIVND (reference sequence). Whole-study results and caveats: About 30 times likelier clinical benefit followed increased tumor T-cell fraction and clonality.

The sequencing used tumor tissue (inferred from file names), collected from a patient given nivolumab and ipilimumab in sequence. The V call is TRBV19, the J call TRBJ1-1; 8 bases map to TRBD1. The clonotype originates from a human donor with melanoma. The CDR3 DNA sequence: TGTGCCAGTAGTGGGACAGGCCCCTTGAACACTGAAGCTTTCTTT. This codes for CASSGTGPLNTEAFF.